The clone carrying this T cell receptor (beta chain) has just a few counts. Its antigen is undetermined. The data are from a study of blood T cells in healthy people across ages. There are 16 residues in the CDR3. Trimming pared 6 bases from V and 0 bases from J, leaving 20 bases between. CDR1 and CDR2 (germline): DFQATT, SNEGSKA (reference sequence). It was with a sample-barcoded 5' primer and a J-beta primer mix that a second PCR of roughly 7 to 11 cycles was run. All cDNA molecules were each tagged by a template-switch adaptor with 12 random nucleotides. TCRdb called the 5' RACE reads again in MiXCR, with one record for every CDR3 protein. This sample has approximately 700,000 distinct CDR3 sequences; about 32% occur once, and the top ten carry approximately 15%. Findings and caveats of the study: While age rose, TCR beta diversity per million T cells dropped in a roughly linear way. Diversity was higher, and naive CD4+ cells more numerous, in long-lived donors than in aged donors. There was a strong correlation between TCR beta diversity and naive T cell percentage.

The sequenced sample consisted of blood. This clonotype originated in a woman aged 80 or over in good health. The chain employs TRBV20-1 and TRBJ1-1; the D gene is possibly TRBD1 (5 bases). The DNA of the CDR3 is TGCAGTGCCCTAATTGACCCGGGGCAAGTGAACACTGAAGCTTTCTTT. It codes for CSALIDPGQVNTEAFF.